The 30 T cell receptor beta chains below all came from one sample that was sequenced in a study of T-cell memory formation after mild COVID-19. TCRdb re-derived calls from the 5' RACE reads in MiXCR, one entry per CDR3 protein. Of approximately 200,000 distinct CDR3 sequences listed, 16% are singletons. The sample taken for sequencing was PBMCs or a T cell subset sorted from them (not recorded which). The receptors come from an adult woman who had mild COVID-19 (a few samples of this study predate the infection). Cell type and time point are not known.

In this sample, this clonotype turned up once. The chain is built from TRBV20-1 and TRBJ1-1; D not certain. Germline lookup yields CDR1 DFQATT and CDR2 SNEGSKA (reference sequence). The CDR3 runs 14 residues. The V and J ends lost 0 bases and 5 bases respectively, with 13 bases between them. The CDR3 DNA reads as TGCAGTGCTAGAGATCCCCGGACGAGGACTGAAGCTTTCTTT. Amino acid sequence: CSARDPRTRTEAFF.

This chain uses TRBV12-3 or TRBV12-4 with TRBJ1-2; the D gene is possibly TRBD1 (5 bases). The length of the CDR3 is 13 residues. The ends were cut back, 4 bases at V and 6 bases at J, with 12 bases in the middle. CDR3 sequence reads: CASSSGTWDGYTF. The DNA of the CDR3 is TGTGCCAGCAGTTCCGGGACTTGGGATGGCTACACCTTC.

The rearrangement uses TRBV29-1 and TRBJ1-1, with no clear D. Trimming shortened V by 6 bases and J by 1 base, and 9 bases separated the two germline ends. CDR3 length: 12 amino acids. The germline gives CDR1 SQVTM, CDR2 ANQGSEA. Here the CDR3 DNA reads TGCAGCGTGGGGTACAAGAACACTGAAGCTTTCTTT. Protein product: CSVGYKNTEAFF. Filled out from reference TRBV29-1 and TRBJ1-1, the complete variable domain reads SAVISQKPSRDICQRGTSLTIQCQVDSQVTMMFWYRQQPGQSLTLIATANQGSEATYESGFVIDKFPISRPNLTFSTLTVSNMSPEDSSIYLCSVGYKNTEAFFGQGTRLTVV.

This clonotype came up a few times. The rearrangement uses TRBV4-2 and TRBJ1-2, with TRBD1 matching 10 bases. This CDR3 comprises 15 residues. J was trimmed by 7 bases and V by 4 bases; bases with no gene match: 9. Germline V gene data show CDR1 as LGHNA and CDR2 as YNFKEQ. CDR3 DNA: TGTGCCAGCAGCCCCGCGGACAGGGGGAGGAGTGGCTACACCTTC. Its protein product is CASSPADRGRSGYTF.

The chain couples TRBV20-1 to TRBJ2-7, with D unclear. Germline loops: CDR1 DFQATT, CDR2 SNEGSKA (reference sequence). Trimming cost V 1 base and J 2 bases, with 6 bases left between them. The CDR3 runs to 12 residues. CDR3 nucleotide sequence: TGCAGTGCTAGAGTAGGCCCCTACGAGCAGTACTTC. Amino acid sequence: CSARVGPYEQYF.

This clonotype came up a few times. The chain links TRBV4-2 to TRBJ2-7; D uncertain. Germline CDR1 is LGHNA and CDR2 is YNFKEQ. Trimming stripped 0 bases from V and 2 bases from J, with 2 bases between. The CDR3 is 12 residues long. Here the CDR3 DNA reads TGTGCCAGCAGCCAAGACGCCTACGAGCAGTACTTC. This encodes CASSQDAYEQYF.

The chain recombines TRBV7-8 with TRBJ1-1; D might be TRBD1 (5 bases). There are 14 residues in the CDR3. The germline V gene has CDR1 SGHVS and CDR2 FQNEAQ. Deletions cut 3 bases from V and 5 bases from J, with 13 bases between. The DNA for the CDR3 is TGTGCCAGCAGCTTCAGGGTCGTTCAGACTGAAGCTTTCTTT. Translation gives CASSFRVVQTEAFF. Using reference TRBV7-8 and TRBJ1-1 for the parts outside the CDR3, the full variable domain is GAGVSQSPRYKVAKRGQDVALRCDPISGHVSLFWYQQALGQGPEFLTYFQNEAQLDKSGLPSDRFFAERPEGSVSTLKIQRTQQEDSAVYLCASSFRVVQTEAFFGQGTRLTVV.

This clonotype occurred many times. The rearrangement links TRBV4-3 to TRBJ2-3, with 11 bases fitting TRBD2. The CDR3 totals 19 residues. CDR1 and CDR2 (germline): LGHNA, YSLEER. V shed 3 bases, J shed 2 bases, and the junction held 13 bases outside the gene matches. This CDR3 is CASSQAGTSGQTDTDTQYF. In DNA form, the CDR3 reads TGCGCCAGCAGCCAGGCTGGGACTAGCGGACAGACAGACACAGATACGCAGTATTTT.

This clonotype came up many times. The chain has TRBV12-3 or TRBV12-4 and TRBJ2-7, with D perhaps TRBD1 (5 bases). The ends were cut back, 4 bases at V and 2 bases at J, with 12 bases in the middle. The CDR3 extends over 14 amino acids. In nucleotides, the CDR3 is TGTGCCAGCAGTTCTAACTCAGGGACCTACGAGCAGTACTTC. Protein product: CASSSNSGTYEQYF.

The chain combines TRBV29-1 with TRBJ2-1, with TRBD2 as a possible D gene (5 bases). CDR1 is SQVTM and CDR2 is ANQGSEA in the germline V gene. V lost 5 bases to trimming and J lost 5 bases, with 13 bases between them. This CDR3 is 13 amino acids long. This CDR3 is CSVKSLRDNEQFF. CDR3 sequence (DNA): TGCAGCGTTAAATCCTTGCGGGACAATGAGCAGTTCTTC.

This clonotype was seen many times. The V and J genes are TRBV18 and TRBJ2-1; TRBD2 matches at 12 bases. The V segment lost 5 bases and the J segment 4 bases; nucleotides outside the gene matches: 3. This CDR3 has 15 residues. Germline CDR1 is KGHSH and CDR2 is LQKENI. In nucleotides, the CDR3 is TGTGCCAGCTCAAGGACTAGCGGGATATACAATGAGCAGTTCTTC. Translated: CASSRTSGIYNEQFF. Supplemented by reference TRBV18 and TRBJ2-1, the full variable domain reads NAGVMQNPRHLVRRRGQEARLRCSPMKGHSHVYWYRQLPEEGLKFMVYLQKENIIDESGMPKERFSAEFPKEGPSILRIQQVVRGDSAAYFCASSRTSGIYNEQFFGPGTRLTVL.

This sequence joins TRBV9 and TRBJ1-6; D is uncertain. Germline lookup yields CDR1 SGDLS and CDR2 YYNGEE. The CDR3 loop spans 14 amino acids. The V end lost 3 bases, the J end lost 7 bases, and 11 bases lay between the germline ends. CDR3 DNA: TGTGCCAGCAGCGCAGAGTTCCGGAATTCACCCCTCCACTTT. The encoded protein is CASSAEFRNSPLHF. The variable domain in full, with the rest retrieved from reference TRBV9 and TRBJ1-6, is DSGVTQTPKHLITATGQRVTLRCSPRSGDLSVYWYQQSLDQGLQFLIQYYNGEERAKGNILERFSAQQFPDLHSELNLSSLELGDSALYFCASSAEFRNSPLHFGNGTRLTVT.

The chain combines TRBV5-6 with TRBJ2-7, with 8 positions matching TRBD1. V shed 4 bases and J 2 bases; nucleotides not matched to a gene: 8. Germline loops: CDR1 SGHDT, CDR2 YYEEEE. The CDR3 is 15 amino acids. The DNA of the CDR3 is TGTGCCAGCAGCACGCCGGGACAGGCGACCTACGAGCAGTACTTC. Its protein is CASSTPGQATYEQYF.

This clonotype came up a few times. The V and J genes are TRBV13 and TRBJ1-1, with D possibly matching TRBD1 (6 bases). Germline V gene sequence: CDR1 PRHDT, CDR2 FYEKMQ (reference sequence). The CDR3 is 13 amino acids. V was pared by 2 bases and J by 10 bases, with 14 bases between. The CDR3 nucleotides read TGTGCCAGCAGCTTAAGCCGGGGGCTTGTAGCTTTCTTT. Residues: CASSLSRGLVAFF.

CDR3: CASSPTGYFYNEQFF. The CDR3 coding sequence is TGTGCCAGCTCACCGACAGGATACTTCTACAATGAGCAGTTCTTC. J is TRBJ2-1 and V is TRBV18, with D possibly TRBD1 on 6 matching bases. The germline V gene has CDR1 KGHSH and CDR2 LQKENI. This CDR3 is 15 amino acids long. V was cut by 3 bases and J by 3 bases, with 12 bases left in between.

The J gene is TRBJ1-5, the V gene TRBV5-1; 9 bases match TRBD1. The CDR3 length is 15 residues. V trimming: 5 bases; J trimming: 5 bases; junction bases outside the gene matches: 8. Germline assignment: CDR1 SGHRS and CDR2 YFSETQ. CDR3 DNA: TGCGCCAGCAGATCCGGGACAGGGCCCGATCAGCCCCAGCATTTT. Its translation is CASRSGTGPDQPQHF.

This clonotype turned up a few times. In DNA, the CDR3 is TGTGCCACCAGTGATCCTGGACTAGCGGGAGTCCGGGAGACCCAGTACTTC. Protein product: CATSDPGLAGVRETQYF. The chain is built from TRBV24-1 and TRBJ2-5, with 13 positions matching TRBD2. V lost 3 bases to trimming and J lost 5 bases; unmatched junction nucleotides: 8. The germline CDR1 and CDR2 sequences are KGHDR and SFDVKD. There are 17 residues in the CDR3.

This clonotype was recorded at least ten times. The CDR3 sequence: CASSYLTSGMVTQYF. As DNA, the CDR3 is TGTGCCAGCAGTTACCTGACTAGCGGGATGGTTACGCAGTATTTT. The rearrangement uses TRBV12-3 or TRBV12-4 and TRBJ2-3, with 11 bases aligning to TRBD2. V gave up 4 bases and J gave up 8 bases; unmatched junction bases: 8. This CDR3 spans 15 amino acids.

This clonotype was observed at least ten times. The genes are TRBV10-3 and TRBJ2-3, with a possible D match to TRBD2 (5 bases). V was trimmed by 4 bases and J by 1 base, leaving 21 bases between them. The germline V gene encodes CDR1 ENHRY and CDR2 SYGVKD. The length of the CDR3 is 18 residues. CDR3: CAISGTRAGGARTDTQYF. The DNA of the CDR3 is TGTGCCATCAGTGGTACTAGGGCGGGCGGCGCTCGCACAGATACGCAGTATTTT.

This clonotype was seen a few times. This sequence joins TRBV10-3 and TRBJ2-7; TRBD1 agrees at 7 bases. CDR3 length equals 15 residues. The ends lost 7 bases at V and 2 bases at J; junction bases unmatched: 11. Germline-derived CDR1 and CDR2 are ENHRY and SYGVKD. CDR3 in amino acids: CAITGWRQGTYEQYF. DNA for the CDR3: TGTGCCATCACGGGGTGGCGACAGGGCACCTACGAGCAGTACTTC.

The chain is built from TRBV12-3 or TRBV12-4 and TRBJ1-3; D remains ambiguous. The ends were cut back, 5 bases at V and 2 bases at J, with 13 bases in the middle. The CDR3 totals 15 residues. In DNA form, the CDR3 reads TGTGCCAGCAGTCCCTGGCCGGGAGCTGGAAACACCATATATTTT. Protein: CASSPWPGAGNTIYF.

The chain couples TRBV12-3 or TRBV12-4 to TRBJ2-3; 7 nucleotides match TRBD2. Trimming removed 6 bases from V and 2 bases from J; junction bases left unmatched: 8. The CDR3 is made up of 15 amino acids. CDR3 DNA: TGTGCCAGCAGCCTGGGACTACAATTCACAGATACGCAGTATTTT. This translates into CASSLGLQFTDTQYF.

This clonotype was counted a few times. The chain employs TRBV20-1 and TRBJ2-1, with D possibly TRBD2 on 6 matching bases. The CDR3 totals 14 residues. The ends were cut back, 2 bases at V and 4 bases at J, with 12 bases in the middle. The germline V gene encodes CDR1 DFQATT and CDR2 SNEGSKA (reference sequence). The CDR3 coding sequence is TGCAGTGCTAGACGGGTTAGCGGATACAATGAGCAGTTCTTC. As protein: CSARRVSGYNEQFF.

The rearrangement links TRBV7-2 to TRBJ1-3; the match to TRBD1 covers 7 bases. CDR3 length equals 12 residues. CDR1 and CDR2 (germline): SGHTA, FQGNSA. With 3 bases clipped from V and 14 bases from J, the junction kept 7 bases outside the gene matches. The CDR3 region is CASSFGQDRLYF. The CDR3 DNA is TGTGCCAGCAGCTTTGGACAGGATCGGTTATATTTT.

CDR3 sequence reads: CASSFPETYNEQFF. CDR3 DNA sequence: TGCGCCAGCAGCTTTCCGGAAACCTACAATGAGCAGTTCTTC. The chain uses TRBV5-1 and TRBJ2-1; no reliable D call. CDR3 length: 14 residues. Trimming cost V 2 bases and J 2 bases, with 8 bases left between them. The germline V gene has CDR1 SGHRS and CDR2 YFSETQ.

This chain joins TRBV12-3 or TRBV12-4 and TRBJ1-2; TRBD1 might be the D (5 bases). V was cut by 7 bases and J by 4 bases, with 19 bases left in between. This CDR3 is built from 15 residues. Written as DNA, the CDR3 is TGTGCCAGCACTCCCCTTGGGGCGGGATCCTATGGCTACACCTTC. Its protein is CASTPLGAGSYGYTF.

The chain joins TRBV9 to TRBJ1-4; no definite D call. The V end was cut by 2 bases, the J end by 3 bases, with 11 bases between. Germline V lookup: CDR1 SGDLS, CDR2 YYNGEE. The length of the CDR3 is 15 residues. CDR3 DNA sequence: TGTGCCAGCAGCGTCGGAACGGTCTCTAATGAAAAACTGTTTTTT. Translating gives CASSVGTVSNEKLFF.

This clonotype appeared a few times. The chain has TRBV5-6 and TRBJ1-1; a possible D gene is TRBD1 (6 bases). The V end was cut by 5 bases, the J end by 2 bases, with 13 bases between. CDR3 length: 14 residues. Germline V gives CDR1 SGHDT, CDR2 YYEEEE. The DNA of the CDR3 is TGTGCCAGCAGGTGGACAGCCTCCAACACTGAAGCTTTCTTT. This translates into CASRWTASNTEAFF.

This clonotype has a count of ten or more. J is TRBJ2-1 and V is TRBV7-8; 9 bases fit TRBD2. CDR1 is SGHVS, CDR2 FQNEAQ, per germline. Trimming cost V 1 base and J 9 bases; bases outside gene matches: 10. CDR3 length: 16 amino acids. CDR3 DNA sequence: TGTGCCAGCAGCTTAGGAGGCGGGAGGGCCACGGGTGAGCAGTTCTTC. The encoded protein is CASSLGGGRATGEQFF.

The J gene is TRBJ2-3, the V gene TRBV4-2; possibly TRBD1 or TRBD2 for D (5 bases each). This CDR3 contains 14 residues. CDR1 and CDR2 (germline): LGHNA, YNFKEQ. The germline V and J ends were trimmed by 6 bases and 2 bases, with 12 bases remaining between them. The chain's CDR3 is CASRLRELTDTQYF. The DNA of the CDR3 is TGTGCCAGCAGGCTCAGGGAGCTCACAGATACGCAGTATTTT.